These 8 T cell receptor beta chains share one sample of origin, sequenced in a study of T-cell reconstitution after alpha-beta-depleted transplantation in children. This sample's TCRbeta library carried unique molecular identifier barcodes. TCRdb re-analysed the PCR reads in MiXCR, keeping a single row per CDR3 protein. The sample shows some 840,000 distinct CDR3 sequences, approximately 15% of them seen only once. The sample in question was PBMCs, mostly from graft donor cells, obtained 360 days after TCRalphabeta/CD19-depleted stem cell transplant. The source of these receptors is a male patient between 10 and 17 years old who had a stem cell transplant for acute lymphoblastic leukemia, so the T cells may come from the graft donor.

The rearrangement uses TRBV11-1 and TRBJ2-1, with 11 nucleotides matching TRBD2. V dropped 4 bases and J dropped 3; count of bases not matched to a gene: 11. Per the germline V gene, CDR1 is SGHAT and CDR2 is FQDESV (reference sequence). The CDR3 length is 18 residues. The CDR3 here is CASSSLSLAGGVYNEQFF. CDR3 DNA: TGTGCCAGCAGCTCGCTATCCCTAGCGGGAGGAGTCTACAATGAGCAGTTCTTC.

The gene calls are TRBV29-1 and TRBJ2-3, with D perhaps assigned TRBD1 or TRBD2 (5 bases each). From germline, CDR1 is SQVTM and CDR2 ANQGSEA. This CDR3 comprises 13 residues. V was cut by 8 bases and J by 3 bases, with 15 bases left in between. CDR3 protein: CSSGADCTDTQYF. In DNA, the CDR3 is TGCAGCTCCGGGGCGGATTGTACAGATACGCAGTATTTT.

The chain has TRBV5-5 and TRBJ1-1; TRBD1 might be the D (6 bases). CDR1 and CDR2 (germline): SGHKS, YYEKEE (reference sequence). The CDR3 is 13 residues long. V was trimmed by 4 bases and J by 3 bases, leaving 10 bases between them. CDR3 in DNA: TGTGCCAGCAGCGTGGACAGTTACACTGAAGCTTTCTTT. This translates into CASSVDSYTEAFF.

This clonotype has ten or more counts. The rearrangement uses TRBV10-3 and TRBJ2-7, with D uncertain. The length of the CDR3 is 12 residues. V shed 4 bases and J shed 2 bases, with 6 bases lying between them. Germline assignment: CDR1 ENHRY and CDR2 SYGVKD. This CDR3 reads CAISATTYEQYF. CDR3 DNA: TGTGCCATCAGTGCCACGACCTACGAGCAGTACTTC.

Only a few counts were recorded for this clonotype. This rearrangement joins TRBV10-3 to TRBJ2-3; possibly TRBD2 for D (6 bases). The CDR3 contains 16 residues. Deletions cut 1 base from V and 0 bases from J, with 11 bases between. The germline V gene has CDR1 ENHRY and CDR2 SYGVKD. Here the CDR3 DNA reads TGTGCCATCAGTGAGTTCGGCGGGACTAGCACAGATACGCAGTATTTT. Its translation is CAISEFGGTSTDTQYF.

This chain links TRBV7-9 with TRBJ1-4; D not resolved. Trimming pared 2 bases from V and 0 bases from J, leaving 1 base between. The germline V gene has CDR1 SEHNR and CDR2 FQNEAQ (reference sequence). The CDR3 covers 13 residues. CDR3 in amino acids: CASSLPTNEKLFF. As DNA, the CDR3 is TGTGCCAGCAGCTTACCAACTAATGAAAAACTGTTTTTT.

The chain carries TRBV20-1 and TRBJ2-7, with 8 bases fitting TRBD1. In germline, CDR1 is DFQATT, CDR2 SNEGSKA (reference sequence). The CDR3 extends over 15 amino acids. V was clipped by 5 bases and J by 2 bases; unmatched bases: 11. The CDR3 loop reads CSAHRSRQGPYEQYF. CDR3 DNA: TGCAGTGCTCACCGCTCTAGACAGGGGCCCTACGAGCAGTACTTC.

V usage is TRBV24-1 and J usage is TRBJ2-2; 8 bases are a match to TRBD2. Germline CDR1 and CDR2: KGHDR and SFDVKD. The trim removed 3 bases at V and 5 bases at J, leaving 7 bases unmatched. The CDR3 is 16 amino acids. The CDR3 spells CATSDPGGPRTGELFF. CDR3 nucleotides: TGTGCCACCAGTGATCCGGGAGGGCCGAGAACCGGGGAGCTGTTTTTT.